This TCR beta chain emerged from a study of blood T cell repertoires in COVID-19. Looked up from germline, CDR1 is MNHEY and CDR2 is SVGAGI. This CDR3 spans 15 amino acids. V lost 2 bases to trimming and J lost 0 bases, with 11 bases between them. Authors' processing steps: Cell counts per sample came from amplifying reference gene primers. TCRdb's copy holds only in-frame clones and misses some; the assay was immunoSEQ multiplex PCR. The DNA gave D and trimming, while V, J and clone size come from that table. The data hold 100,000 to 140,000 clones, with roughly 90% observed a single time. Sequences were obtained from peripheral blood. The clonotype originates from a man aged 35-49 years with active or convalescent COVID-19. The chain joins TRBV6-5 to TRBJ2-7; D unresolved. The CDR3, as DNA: TGTGCCAGCAGTTACGCGTGGAGAAGCTCCTACGAGCAGTACTTC. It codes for CASSYAWRSSYEQYF.